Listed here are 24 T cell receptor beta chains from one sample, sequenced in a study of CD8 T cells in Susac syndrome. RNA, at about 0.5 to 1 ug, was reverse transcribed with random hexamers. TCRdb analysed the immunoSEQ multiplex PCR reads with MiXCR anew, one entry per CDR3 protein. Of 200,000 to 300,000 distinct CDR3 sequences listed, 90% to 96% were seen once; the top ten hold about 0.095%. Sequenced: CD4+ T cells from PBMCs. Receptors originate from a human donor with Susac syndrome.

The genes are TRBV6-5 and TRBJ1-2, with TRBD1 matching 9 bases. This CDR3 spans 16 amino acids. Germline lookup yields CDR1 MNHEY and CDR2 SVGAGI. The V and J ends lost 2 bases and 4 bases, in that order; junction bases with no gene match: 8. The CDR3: CASSYTGTGLSYGYTF. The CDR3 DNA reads TGTGCCAGCAGTTACACAGGGACAGGGTTGAGCTATGGCTACACCTTC.

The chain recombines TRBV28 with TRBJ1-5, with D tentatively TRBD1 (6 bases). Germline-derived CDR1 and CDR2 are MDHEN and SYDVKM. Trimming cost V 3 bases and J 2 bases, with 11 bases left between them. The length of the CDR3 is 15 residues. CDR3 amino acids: CASSFWGQGNQPQHF. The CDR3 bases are TGTGCCAGCAGTTTTTGGGGGCAAGGCAATCAGCCCCAGCATTTT.

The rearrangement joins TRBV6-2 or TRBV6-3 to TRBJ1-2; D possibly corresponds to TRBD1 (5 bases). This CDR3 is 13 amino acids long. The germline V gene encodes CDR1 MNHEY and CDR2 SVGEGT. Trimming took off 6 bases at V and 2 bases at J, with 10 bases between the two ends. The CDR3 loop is CASRDGTNYGYTF. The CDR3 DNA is TGTGCCAGCAGAGATGGGACGAACTATGGCTACACCTTC.

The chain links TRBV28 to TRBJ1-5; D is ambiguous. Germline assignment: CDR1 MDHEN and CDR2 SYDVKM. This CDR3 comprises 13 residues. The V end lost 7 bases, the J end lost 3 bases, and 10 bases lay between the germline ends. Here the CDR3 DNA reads TGTGCCAGCAACTTCGGAAACAATCAGCCCCAGCATTTT. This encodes CASNFGNNQPQHF.

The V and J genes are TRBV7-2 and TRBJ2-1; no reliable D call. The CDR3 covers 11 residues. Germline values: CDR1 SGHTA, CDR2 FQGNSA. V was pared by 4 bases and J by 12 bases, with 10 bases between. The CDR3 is CASSSRIGQFF. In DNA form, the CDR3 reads TGTGCCAGCAGCTCTAGAATTGGGCAGTTCTTC. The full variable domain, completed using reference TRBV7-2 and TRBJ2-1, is GAGVSQSPSNKVTEKGKDVELRCDPISGHTALYWYRQSLGQGLEFLIYFQGNSAPDKSGLPSDRFSAERTGGSVSTLTIQRTQQEDSAVYLCASSSRIGQFFGPGTRLTVL.

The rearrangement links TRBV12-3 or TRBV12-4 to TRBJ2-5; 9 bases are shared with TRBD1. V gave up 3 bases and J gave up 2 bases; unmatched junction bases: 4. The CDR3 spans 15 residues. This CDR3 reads CASSFRGQGQETQYF. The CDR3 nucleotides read TGTGCCAGCAGTTTTCGGGGACAGGGTCAAGAGACCCAGTACTTC.

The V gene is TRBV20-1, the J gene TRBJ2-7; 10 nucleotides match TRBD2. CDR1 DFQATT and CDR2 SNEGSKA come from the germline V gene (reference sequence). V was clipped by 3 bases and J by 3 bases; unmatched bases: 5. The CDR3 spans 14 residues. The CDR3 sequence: CSASSGRAFYEQYF. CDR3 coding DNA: TGCAGTGCTAGCAGCGGGAGGGCCTTCTACGAGCAGTACTTC.

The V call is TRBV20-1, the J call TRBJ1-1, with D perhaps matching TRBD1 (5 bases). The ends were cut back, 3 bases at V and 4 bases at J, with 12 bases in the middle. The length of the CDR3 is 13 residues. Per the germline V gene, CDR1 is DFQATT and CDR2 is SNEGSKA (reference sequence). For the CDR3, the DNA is TGCAGTGCTAGCAAATGGGACGCCACTGAAGCTTTCTTT. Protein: CSASKWDATEAFF.

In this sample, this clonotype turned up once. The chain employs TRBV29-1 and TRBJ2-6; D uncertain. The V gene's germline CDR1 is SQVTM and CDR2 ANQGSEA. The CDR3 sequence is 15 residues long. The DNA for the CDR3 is TGCATCTCCCGACTGGGTTCGTCTGGGGCCAACGTCCTGACTTTC. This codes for CISRLGSSGANVLTF.

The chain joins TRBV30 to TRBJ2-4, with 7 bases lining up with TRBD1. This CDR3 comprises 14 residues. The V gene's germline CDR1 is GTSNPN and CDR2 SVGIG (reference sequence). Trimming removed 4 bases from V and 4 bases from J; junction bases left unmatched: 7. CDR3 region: CAWTPPGQKNIQYF. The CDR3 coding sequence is TGTGCCTGGACCCCGCCGGGACAGAAAAACATTCAGTACTTC.

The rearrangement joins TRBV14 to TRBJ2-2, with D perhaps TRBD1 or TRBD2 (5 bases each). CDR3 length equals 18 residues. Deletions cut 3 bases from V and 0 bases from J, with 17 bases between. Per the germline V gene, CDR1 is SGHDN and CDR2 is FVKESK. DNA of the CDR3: TGTGCCAGCAGCCATGTCTGGGACGGCTACACGAACACCGGGGAGCTGTTTTTT. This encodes CASSHVWDGYTNTGELFF. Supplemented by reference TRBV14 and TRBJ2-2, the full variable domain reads EAGVTQFPSHSVIEKGQTVTLRCDPISGHDNLYWYRRVMGKEIKFLLHFVKESKQDESGMPNNRFLAERTGGTYSTLKVQPAELEDSGVYFCASSHVWDGYTNTGELFFGEGSRLTVL.

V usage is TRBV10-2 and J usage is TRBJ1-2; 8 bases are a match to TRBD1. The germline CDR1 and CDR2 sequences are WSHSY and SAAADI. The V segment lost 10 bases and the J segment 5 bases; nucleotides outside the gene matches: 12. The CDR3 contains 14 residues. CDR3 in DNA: TGCGCCACCCAGACAGGGGACCGAACTTATGGCTACACCTTC. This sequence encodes CATQTGDRTYGYTF.

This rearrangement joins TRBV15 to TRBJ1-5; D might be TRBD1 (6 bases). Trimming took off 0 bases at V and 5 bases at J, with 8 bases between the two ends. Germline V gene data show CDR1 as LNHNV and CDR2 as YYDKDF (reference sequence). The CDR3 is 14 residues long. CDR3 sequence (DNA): TGTGCCACCAGCAGAGACAGGGGCGATCAGCCCCAGCATTTT. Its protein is CATSRDRGDQPQHF. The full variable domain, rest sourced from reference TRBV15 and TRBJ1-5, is DAMVIQNPRYQVTQFGKPVTLSCSQTLNHNVMYWYQQKSSQAPKLLFHYYDKDFNNEADTPDNFQSRRPNTSFCFLDIRSPGLGDTAMYLCATSRDRGDQPQHFGDGTRLSIL.

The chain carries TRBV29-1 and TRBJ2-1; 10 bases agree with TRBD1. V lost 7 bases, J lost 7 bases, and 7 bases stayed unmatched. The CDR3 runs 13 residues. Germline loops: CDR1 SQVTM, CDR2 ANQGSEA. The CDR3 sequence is CSGGTGVGNEQFF. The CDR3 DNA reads TGCAGCGGAGGGACAGGGGTGGGGAATGAGCAGTTCTTC.

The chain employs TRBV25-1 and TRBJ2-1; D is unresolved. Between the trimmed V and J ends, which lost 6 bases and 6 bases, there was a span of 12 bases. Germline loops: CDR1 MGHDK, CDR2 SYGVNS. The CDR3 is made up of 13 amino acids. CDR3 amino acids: CASRSSGGNEQFF. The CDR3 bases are TGTGCCAGCAGAAGTTCGGGCGGCAATGAGCAGTTCTTC.

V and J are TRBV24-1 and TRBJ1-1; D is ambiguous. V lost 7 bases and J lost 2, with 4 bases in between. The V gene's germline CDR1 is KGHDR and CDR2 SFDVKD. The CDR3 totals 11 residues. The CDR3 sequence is CATSRNTEAFF. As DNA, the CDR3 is TGTGCCACCAGCCGAAACACTGAAGCTTTCTTT.

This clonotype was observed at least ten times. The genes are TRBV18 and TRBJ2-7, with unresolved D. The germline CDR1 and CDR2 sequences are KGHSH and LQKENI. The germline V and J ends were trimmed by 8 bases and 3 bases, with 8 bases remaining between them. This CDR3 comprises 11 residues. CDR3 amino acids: CASSPGYEQYF. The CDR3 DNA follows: TGTGCCAGCAGCCCCGGCTACGAGCAGTACTTC.

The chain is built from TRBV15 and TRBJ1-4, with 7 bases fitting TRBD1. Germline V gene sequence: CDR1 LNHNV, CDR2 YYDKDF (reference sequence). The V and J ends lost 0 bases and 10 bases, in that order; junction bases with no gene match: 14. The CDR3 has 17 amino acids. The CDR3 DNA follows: TGTGCCACCAGCAGAGATCTGGGGCCCAGAGCAGGGGGAAAACTGTTTTTT. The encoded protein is CATSRDLGPRAGGKLFF.

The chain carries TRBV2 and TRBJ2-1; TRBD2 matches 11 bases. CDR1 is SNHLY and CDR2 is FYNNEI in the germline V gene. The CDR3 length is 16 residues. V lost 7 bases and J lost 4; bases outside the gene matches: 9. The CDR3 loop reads CASTNLIAGGYNEQFF. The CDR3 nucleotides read TGTGCCAGCACCAACCTCATAGCGGGAGGGTACAATGAGCAGTTCTTC. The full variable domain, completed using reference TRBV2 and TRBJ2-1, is EPEVTQTPSHQVTQMGQEVILRCVPISNHLYFYWYRQILGQKVEFLVSFYNNEISEKSEIFDDQFSVERPDGSNFTLKIRSTKLEDSAMYFCASTNLIAGGYNEQFFGPGTRLTVL.

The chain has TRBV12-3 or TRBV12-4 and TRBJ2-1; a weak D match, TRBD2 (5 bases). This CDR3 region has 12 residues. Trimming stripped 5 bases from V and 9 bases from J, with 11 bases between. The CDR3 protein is CASSDRGAEQFF. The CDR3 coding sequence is TGTGCCAGCAGTGACCGGGGTGCTGAGCAGTTCTTC.

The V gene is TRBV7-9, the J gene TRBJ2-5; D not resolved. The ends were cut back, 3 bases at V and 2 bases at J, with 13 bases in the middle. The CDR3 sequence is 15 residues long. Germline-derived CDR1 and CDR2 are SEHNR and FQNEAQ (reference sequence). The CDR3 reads CASSFSDLSQETQYF. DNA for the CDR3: TGTGCCAGCAGCTTTTCTGACTTGTCACAAGAGACCCAGTACTTC.

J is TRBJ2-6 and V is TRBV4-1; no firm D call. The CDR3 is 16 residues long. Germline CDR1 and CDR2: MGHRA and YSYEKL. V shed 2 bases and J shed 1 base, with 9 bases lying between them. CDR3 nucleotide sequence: TGCGCCAGCAGCCAAACCCGAAATTCTGGGGCCAACGTCCTGACTTTC. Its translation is CASSQTRNSGANVLTF.

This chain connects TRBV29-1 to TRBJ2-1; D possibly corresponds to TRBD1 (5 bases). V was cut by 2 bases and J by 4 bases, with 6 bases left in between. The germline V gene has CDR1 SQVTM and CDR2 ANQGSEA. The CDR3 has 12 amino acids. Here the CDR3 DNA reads TGCAGCGTTGAAAGGGGTTACAATGAGCAGTTCTTC. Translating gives CSVERGYNEQFF.

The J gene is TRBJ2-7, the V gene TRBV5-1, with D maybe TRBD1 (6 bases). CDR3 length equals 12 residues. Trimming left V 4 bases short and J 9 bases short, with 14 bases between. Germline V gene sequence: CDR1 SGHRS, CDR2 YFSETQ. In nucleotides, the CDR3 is TGCGCCAGCAGCACCGAGGGGGTCGGGCAGTACTTC. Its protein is CASSTEGVGQYF.